This T cell receptor (beta chain) stems from a study of HIV-infected patients and healthy controls. Using its own MiXCR run on the 5' RACE reads, TCRdb lists one record per CDR3 protein. The repertoire holds about 63,000 distinct CDR3 sequences, approximately 15% seen once, with approximately 5% in the top ten. The CDR3 is 14 residues long. V was trimmed by 3 bases and J by 4 bases, leaving 11 bases between them. Sequenced material: CD4+ T cells from blood. The chain joins TRBV12-3 or TRBV12-4 to TRBJ2-3; D gene ambiguous. The source of this sequence is a human donor in good health. Here the CDR3 reads CASSLGLAPDTQYF. The CDR3 DNA reads as TGTGCCAGCAGTTTGGGCCTGGCGCCAGATACGCAGTATTTT.